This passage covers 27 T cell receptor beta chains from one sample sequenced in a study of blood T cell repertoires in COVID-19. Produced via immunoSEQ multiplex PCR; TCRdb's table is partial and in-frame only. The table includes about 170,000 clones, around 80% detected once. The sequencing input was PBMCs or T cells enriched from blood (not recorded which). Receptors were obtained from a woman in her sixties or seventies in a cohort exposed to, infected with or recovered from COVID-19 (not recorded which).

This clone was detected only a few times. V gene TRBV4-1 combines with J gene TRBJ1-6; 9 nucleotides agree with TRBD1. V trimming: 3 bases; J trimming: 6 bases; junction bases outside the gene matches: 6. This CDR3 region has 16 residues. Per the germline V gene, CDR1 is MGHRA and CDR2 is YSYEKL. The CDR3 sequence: CASSHPTGQGNSPLHF. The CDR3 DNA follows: TGCGCCAGCAGCCACCCGACGGGACAGGGTAATTCACCCCTCCACTTT.

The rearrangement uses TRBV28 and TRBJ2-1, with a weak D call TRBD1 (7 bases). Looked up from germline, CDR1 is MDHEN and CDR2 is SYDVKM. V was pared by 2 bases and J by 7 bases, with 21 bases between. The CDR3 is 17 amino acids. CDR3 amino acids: CASSLARAGGSLNEQFF. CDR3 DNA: TGTGCCAGCAGTTTAGCCCGGGCAGGGGGGTCCCTAAATGAGCAGTTCTTC.

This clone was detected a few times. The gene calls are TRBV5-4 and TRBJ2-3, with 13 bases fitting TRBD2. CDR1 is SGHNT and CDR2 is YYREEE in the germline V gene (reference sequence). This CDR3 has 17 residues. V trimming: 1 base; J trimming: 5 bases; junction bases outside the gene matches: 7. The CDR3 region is CASSLTSGRAAGDTQYF. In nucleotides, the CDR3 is TGTGCCAGCAGCTTGACTAGCGGGAGGGCCGCGGGAGATACGCAGTATTTT.

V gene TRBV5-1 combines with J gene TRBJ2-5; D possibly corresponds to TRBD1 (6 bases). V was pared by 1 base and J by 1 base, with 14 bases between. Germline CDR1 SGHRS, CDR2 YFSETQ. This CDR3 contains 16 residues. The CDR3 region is CASSLTGQYGQETQYF. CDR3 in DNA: TGCGCCAGCAGCTTGACAGGGCAATACGGCCAAGAGACCCAGTACTTC.

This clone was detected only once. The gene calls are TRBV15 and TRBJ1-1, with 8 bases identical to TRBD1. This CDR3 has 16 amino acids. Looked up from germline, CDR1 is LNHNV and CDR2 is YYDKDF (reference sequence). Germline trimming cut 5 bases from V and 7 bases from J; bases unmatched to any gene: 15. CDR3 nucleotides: TGTGCCACCAGCGGGGGGGCAGGGGGCAGGGGACATGAAGCTTTCTTT. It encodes CATSGGAGGRGHEAFF.

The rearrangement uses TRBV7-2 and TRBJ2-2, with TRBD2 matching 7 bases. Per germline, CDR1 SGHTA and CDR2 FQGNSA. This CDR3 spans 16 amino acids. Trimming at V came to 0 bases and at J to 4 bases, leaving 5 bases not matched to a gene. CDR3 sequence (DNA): TGTGCCAGCAGCTTAGCAGCGGGACTTGCCACCGGGGAGCTGTTTTTT. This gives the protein CASSLAAGLATGELFF.

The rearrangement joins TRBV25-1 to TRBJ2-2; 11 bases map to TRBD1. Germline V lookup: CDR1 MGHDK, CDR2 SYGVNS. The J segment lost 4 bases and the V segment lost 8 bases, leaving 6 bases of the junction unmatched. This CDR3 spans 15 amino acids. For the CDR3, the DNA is TGTGCCAGCGGTGGGGGGACAGGGGGCACCGGGGAGCTGTTTTTT. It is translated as CASGGGTGGTGELFF.

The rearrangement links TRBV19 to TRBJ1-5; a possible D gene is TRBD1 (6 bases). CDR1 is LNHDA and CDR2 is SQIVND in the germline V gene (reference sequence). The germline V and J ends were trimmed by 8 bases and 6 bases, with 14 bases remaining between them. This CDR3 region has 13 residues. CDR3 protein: CASSQGYRQPQHF. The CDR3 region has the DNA TGTGCCAGTTCGCAGGGGTATCGTCAGCCCCAGCATTTT.

CDR3: CASSTRDGYGYTF. The CDR3 nucleotides are TGTGCCAGTAGTACCAGGGATGGGTATGGCTACACCTTC. V usage is TRBV19 and J usage is TRBJ1-2; possibly TRBD1 for D (5 bases). This CDR3 comprises 13 residues. Trimming cost V 4 bases and J 5 bases, with 11 bases left between them. Germline CDR1 reads LNHDA; CDR2 reads SQIVND (reference sequence).

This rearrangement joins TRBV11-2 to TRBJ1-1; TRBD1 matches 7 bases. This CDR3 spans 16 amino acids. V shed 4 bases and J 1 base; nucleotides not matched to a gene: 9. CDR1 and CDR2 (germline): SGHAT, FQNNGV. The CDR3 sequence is CASSSYDRDGNTEAFF. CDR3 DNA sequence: TGTGCCAGCAGCTCCTACGACAGGGACGGGAACACTGAAGCTTTCTTT.

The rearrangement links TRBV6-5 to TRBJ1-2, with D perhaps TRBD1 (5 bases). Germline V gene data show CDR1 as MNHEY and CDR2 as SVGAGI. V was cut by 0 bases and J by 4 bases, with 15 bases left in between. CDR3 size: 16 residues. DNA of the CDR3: TGTGCCAGCAGTTACTCGAGGTTTCGTCAGGGCTATGGCTACACCTTC. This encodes CASSYSRFRQGYGYTF.

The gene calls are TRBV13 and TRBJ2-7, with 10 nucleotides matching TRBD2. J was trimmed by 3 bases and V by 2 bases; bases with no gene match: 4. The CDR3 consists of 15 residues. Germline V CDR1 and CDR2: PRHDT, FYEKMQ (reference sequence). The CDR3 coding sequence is TGTGCCAGCAGCTTACAGGCTAGCGGGAGCTACGAGCAGTACTTC. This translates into CASSLQASGSYEQYF.

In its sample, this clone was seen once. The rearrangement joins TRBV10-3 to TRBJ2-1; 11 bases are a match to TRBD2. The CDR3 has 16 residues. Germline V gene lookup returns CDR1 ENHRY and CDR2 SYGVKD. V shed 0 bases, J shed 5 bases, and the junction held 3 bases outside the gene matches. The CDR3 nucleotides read TGTGCCATCAGTGAGTCTGGGACTAGCGGAAACAATGAGCAGTTCTTC. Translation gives CAISESGTSGNNEQFF.

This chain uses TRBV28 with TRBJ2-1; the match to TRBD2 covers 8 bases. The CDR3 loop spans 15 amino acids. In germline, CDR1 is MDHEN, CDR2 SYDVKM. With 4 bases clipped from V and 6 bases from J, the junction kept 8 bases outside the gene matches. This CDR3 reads CASSSSGGLRNEQFF. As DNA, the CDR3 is TGTGCCAGCAGTTCCTCGGGAGGGCTGCGCAATGAGCAGTTCTTC.

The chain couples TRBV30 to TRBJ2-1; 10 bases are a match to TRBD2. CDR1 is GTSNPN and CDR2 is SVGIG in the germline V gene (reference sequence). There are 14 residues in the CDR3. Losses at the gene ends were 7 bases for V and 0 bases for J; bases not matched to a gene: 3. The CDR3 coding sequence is TGTGCCTATCGACTAGCGGGCTCCTACAATGAGCAGTTCTTC. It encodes CAYRLAGSYNEQFF.

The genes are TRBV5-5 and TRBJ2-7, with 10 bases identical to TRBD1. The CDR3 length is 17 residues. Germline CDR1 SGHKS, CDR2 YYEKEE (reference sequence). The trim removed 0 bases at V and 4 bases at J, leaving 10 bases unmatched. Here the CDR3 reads CASSLVWGGQGGYEQYF. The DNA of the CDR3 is TGTGCCAGCAGCTTGGTTTGGGGAGGACAGGGGGGATACGAGCAGTACTTC.

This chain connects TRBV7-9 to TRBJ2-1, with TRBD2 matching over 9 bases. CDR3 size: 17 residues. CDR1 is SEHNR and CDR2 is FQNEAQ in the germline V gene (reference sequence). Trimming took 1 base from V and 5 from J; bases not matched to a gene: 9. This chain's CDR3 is CASSLGSLAGQNNEQFF. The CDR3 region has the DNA TGTGCCAGCAGCTTAGGGTCCCTAGCGGGACAAAACAATGAGCAGTTCTTC. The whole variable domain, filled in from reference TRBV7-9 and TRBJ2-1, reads DTGVSQNPRHKITKRGQNVTFRCDPISEHNRLYWYRQTLGQGPEFLTYFQNEAQLEKSRLLSDRFSAERPKGSFSTLEIQRTEQGDSAMYLCASSLGSLAGQNNEQFFGPGTRLTVL.

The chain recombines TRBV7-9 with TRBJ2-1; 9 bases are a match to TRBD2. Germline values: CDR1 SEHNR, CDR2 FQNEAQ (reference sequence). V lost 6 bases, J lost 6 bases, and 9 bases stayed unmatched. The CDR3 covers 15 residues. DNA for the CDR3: TGTGCCAGCAGTACCGGGACTAGCATCCTCAATGAGCAGTTCTTC. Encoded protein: CASSTGTSILNEQFF.

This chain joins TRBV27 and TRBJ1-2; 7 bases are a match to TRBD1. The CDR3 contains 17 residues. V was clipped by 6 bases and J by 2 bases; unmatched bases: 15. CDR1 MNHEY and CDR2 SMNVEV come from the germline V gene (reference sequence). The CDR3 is CASRLGTAGSLNYGYTF. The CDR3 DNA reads TGTGCCAGCAGACTCGGGACAGCTGGGTCCTTAAACTATGGCTACACCTTC.

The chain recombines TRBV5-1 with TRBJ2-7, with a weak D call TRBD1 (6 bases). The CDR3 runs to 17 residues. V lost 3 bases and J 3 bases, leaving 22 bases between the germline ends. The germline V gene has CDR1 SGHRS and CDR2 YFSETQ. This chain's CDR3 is CASSSGMDSRTVYEQYF. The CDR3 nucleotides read TGCGCCAGCAGCTCAGGCATGGACAGCAGAACGGTCTACGAGCAGTACTTC.

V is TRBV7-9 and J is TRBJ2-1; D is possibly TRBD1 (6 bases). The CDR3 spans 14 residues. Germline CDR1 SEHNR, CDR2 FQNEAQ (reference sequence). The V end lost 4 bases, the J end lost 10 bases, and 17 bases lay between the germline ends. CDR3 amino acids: CASSSGDHHTEQFF. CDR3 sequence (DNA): TGTGCCAGCAGCTCAGGGGACCACCACACAGAGCAGTTCTTC.

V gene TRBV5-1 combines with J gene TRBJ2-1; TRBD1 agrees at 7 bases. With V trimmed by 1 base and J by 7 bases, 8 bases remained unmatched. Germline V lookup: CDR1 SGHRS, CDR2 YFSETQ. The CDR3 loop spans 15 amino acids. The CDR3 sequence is CASSLQPRQGNEQFF. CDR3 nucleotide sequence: TGCGCCAGCAGCTTGCAACCCCGACAGGGAAATGAGCAGTTCTTC. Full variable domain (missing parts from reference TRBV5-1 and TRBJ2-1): KAGVTQTPRYLIKTRGQQVTLSCSPISGHRSVSWYQQTPGQGLQFLFEYFSETQRNKGNFPGRFSGRQFSNSRSEMNVSTLELGDSALYLCASSLQPRQGNEQFFGPGTRLTVL.

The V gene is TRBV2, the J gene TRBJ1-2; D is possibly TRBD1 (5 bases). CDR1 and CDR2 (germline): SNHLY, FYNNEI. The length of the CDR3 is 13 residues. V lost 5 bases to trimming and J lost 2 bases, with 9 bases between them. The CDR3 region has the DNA TGTGCCAGCAGTACTGCAGGGAACTATGGCTACACCTTC. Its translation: CASSTAGNYGYTF.

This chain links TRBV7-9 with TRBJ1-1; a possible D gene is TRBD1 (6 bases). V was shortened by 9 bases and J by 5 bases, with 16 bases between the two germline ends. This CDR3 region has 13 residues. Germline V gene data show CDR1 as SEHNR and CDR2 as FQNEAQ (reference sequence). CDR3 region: CASLRGGETEAFF. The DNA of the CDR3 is TGTGCCAGTCTGCGGGGGGGCGAGACTGAAGCTTTCTTT.

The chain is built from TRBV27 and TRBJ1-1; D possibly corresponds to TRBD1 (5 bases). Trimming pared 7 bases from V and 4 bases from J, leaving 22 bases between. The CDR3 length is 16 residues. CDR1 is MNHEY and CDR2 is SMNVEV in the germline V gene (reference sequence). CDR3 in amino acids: CASTRIETQGFTEAFF. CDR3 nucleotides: TGTGCCAGCACCCGAATCGAAACTCAGGGTTTCACTGAAGCTTTCTTT.

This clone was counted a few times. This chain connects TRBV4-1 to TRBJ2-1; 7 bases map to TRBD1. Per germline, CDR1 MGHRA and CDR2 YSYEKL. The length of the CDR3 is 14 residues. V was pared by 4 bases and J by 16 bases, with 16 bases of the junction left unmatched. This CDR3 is CASSRDSATLRSFF. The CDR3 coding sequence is TGCGCCAGCAGCCGGGACAGCGCTACTTTGAGAAGCTTCTTC.

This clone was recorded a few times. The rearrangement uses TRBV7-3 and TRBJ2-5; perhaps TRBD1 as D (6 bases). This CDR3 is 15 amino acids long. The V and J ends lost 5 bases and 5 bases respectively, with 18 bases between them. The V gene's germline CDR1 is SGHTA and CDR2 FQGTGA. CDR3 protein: CASSPSPGEWETQYF. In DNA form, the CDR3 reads TGTGCCAGCAGCCCAAGTCCAGGGGAATGGGAGACCCAGTACTTC.